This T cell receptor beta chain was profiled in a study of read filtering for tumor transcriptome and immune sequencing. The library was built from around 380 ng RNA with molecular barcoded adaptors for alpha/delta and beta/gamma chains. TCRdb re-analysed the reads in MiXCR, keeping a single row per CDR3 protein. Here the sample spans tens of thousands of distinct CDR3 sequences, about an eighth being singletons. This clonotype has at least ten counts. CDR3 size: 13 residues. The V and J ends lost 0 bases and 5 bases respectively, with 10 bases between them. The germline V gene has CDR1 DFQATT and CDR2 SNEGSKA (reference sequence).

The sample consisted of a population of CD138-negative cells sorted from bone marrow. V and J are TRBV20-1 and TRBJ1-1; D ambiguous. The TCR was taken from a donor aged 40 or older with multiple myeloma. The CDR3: CSARDSPGTEAFF. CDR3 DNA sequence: TGCAGTGCTAGAGACAGCCCTGGGACTGAAGCTTTCTTT.